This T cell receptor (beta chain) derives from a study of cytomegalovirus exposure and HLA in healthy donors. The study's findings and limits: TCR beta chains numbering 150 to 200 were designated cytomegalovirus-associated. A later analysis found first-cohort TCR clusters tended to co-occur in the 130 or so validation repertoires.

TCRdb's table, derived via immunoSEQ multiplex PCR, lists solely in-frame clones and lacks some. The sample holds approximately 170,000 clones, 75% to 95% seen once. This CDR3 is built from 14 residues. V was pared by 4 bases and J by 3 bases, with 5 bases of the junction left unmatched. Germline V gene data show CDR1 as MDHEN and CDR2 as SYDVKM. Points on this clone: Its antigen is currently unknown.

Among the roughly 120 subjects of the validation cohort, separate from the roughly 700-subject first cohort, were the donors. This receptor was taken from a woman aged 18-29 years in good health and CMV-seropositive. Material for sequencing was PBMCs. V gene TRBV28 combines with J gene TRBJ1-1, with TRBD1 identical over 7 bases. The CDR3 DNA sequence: TGTGCCAGCAGTTCATATACAGGGGACACTGAAGCTTTCTTT. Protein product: CASSSYTGDTEAFF.